This T cell receptor (beta chain) is from a study of CD8+ T cells in alopecia areata. Whole-study findings and limits: Tofacitinib significantly brought down scalp clonality and expanded CD8+ clones among top 100. Uncertainty remains about how baseline CD8+ expansion links to response, with one nonresponder. Scalp repertoires also include resident alphabeta T cells from normal skin.

As to treatment: oral pan-JAK inhibitor, 5-10 mg twice daily. RNA, once extracted, was reverse transcribed into cDNA for use as the sequencing template. TCRdb's copy holds only in-frame clones and misses some; the assay was immunoSEQ multiplex PCR. The sample has 200,000 or so clones, nearly 60% seen once. Turning to this clone: What it binds is unknown.

The TCR sequence derives from a human donor with alopecia areata. This material consisted of CD4+ T cells sorted from blood, taken at week 24, from a patient treated with tofacitinib.

As DNA, the CDR3 is TGTGCCAGCAGCTTAGCAGGGTTGGTTCCCGAAGCTTTCTTT. It is translated as CASSLAGLVPEAFF. The genes are TRBV7-9 and TRBJ1-1; no definite D call. CDR3 length: 14 amino acids. V dropped 0 bases and J dropped 8 bases, with 13 bases sitting between them. CDR1 is SEHNR and CDR2 is FQNEAQ in the germline V gene (reference sequence). The full variable domain, completed using reference TRBV7-9 and TRBJ1-1, is DTGVSQNPRHKITKRGQNVTFRCDPISEHNRLYWYRQTLGQGPEFLTYFQNEAQLEKSRLLSDRFSAERPKGSFSTLEIQRTEQGDSAMYLCASSLAGLVPEAFFGQGTRLTVV.